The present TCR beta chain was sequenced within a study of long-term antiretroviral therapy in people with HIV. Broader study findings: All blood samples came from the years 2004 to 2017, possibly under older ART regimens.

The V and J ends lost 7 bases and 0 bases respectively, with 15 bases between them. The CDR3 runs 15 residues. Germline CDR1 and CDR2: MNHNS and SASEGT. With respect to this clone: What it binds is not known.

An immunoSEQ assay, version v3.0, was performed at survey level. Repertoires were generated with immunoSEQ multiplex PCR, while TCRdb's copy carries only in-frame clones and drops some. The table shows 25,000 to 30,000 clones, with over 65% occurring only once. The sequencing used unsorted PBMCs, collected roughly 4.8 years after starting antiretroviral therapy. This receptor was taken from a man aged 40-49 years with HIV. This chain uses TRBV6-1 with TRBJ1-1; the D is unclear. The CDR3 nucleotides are TGTGCCAGCAAACCTTCCCCAGATTTGAACACTGAAGCTTTCTTT. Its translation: CASKPSPDLNTEAFF.